This T cell receptor (beta chain) is from a study of T cell responses to AZD1222 COVID-19 vaccine. CDR1 WNHNN and CDR2 SYGVQD come from the germline V gene (reference sequence). The CDR3 spans 12 residues. Trimming shortened V by 2 bases and J by 5 bases, and 7 bases separated the two germline ends. Profiled with immunoSEQ multiplex PCR; TCRdb holds only in-frame clones, not every one. The table lists about 130,000 clones, 94% of them singletons. The J gene is TRBJ2-7, the V gene TRBV10-1, with D perhaps matching TRBD2 (6 bases). The sequencing used peripheral blood, collected on day 0 of AZD1222 vaccination. This TCR was sampled from an adult in good health. CDR3 sequence: CASSEPGDEQYF. CDR3 sequence (DNA): TGCGCCAGCAGTGAGCCGGGGGACGAGCAGTACTTC.